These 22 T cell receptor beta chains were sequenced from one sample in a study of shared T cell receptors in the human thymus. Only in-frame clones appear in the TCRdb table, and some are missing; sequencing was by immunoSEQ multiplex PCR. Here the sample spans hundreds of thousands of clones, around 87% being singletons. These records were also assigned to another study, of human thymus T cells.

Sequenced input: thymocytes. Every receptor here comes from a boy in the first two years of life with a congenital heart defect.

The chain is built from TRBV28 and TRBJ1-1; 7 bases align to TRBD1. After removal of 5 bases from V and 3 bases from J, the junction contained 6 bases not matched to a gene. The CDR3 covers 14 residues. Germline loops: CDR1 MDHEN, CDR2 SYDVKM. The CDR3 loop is CASSTRQGDTEAFF. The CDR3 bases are TGTGCCAGCAGTACACGTCAGGGGGACACTGAAGCTTTCTTT.

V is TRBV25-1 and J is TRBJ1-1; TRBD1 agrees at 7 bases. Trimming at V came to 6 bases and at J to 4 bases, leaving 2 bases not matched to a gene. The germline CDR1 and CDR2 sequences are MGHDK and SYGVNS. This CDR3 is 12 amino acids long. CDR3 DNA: TGTGCCAGCAGCGACAGGGTCACTGAAGCTTTCTTT. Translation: CASSDRVTEAFF. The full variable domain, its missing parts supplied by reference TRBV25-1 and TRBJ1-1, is EADIYQTPRYLVIGTGKKITLECSQTMGHDKMYWYQQDPGMELHLIHYSYGVNSTEKGDLSSESTVSRIRTEHFPLTLESARPSHTSQYLCASSDRVTEAFFGQGTRLTVV.

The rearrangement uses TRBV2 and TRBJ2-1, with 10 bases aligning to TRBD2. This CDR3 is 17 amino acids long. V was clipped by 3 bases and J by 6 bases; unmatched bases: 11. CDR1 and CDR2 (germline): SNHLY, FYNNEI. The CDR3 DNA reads TGTGCCAGCAGTGATGAGAGCGGGAGGGCCTTTGGCAATGAGCAGTTCTTC. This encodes CASSDESGRAFGNEQFF.

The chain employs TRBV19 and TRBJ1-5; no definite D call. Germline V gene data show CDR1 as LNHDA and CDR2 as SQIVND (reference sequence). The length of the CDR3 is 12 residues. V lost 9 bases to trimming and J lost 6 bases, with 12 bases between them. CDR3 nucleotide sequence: TGTGCCAGCCACTCGTGGAGTCAGCCCCAGCATTTT. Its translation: CASHSWSQPQHF. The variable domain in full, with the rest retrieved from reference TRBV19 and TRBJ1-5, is DGGITQSPKYLFRKEGQNVTLSCEQNLNHDAMYWYRQDPGQGLRLIYYSQIVNDFQKGDIAEGYSVSREKKESFPLTVTSAQKNPTAFYLCASHSWSQPQHFGDGTRLSIL.

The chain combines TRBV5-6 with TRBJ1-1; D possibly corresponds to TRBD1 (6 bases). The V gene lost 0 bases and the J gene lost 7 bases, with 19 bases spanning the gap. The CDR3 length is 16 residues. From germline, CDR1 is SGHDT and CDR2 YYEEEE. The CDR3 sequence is CASSLVPYKQGREAFF. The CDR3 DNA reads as TGTGCCAGCAGCTTGGTTCCCTATAAACAGGGCCGTGAAGCTTTCTTT.

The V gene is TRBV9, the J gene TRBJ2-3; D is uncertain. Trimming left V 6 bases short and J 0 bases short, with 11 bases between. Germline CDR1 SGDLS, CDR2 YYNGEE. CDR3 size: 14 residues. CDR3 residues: CASNGPGSTDTQYF. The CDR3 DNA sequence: TGTGCCAGCAACGGCCCGGGTAGCACAGATACGCAGTATTTT.

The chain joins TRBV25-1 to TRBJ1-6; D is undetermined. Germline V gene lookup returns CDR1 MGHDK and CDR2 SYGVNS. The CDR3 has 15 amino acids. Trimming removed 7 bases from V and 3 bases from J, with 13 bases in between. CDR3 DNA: TGTGCCAGCATCCGACGGGTTAACTATAATTCACCCCTCCACTTT. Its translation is CASIRRVNYNSPLHF.

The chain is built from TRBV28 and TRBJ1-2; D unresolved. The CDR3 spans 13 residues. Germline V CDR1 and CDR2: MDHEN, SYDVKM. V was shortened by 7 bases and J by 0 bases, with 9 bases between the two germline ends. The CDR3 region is CASKQKANYGYTF. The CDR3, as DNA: TGTGCCAGCAAACAGAAGGCTAACTATGGCTACACCTTC.

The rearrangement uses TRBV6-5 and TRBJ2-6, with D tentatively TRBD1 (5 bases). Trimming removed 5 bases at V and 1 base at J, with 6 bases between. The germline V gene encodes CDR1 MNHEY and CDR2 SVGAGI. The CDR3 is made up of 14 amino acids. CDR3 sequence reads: CASSQGSGANVLTF. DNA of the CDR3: TGTGCCAGCAGTCAGGGTTCTGGGGCCAACGTCCTGACTTTC.

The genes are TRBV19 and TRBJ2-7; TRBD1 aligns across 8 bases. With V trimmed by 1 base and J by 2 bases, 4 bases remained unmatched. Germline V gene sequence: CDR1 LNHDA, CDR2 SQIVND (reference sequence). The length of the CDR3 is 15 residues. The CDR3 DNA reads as TGTGCCAGTAGTATAGCGACAGGGGATCCCTACGAGCAGTACTTC. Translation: CASSIATGDPYEQYF.

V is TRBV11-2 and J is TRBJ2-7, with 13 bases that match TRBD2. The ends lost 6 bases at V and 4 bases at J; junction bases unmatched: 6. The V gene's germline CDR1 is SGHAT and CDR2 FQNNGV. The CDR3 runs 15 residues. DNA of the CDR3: TGTGCCAGCAGGCCTCGGACTAGCGGGAGTTACGAGCAGTACTTC. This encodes CASRPRTSGSYEQYF.

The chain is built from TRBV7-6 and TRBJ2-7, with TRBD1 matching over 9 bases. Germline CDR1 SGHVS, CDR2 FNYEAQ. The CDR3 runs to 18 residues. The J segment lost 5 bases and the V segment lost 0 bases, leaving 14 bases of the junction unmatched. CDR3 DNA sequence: TGTGCCAGCAGCTTAGCCGGAAAAACTTGGGACAGGGCGCACGAGCAGTACTTC. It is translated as CASSLAGKTWDRAHEQYF.

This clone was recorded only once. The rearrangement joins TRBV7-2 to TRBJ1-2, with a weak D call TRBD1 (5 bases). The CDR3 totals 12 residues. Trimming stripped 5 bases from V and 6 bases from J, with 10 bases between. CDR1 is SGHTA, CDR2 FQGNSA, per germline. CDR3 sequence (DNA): TGTGCCAGCAGCGGCAGGGCGGATGGCTACACCTTC. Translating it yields CASSGRADGYTF. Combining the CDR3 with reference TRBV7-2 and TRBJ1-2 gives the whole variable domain GAGVSQSPSNKVTEKGKDVELRCDPISGHTALYWYRQSLGQGLEFLIYFQGNSAPDKSGLPSDRFSAERTGGSVSTLTIQRTQQEDSAVYLCASSGRADGYTFGSGTRLTVV.

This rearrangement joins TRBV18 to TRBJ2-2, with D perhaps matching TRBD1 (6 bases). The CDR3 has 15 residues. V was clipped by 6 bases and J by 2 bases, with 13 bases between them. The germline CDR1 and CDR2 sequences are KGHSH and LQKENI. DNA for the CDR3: TGTGCCAGCTCGTCACAGGGACCCAACACCGGGGAGCTGTTTTTT. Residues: CASSSQGPNTGELFF.

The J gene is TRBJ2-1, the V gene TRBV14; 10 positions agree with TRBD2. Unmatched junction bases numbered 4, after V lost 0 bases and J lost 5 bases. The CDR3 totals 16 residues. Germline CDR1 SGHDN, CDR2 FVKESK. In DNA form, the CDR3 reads TGTGCCAGCAGCCAAGATAGCGGGAGGTTCGACAATGAGCAGTTCTTC. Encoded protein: CASSQDSGRFDNEQFF. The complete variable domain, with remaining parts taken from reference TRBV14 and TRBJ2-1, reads EAGVTQFPSHSVIEKGQTVTLRCDPISGHDNLYWYRRVMGKEIKFLLHFVKESKQDESGMPNNRFLAERTGGTYSTLKVQPAELEDSGVYFCASSQDSGRFDNEQFFGPGTRLTVL.

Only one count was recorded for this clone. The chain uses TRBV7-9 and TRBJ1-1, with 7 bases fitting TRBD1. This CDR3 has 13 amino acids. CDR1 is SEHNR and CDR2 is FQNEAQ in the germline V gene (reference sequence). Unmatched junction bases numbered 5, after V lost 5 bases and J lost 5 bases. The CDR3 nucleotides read TGTGCCAGCAGCATGACAGGGATTACTGAAGCTTTCTTT. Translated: CASSMTGITEAFF.

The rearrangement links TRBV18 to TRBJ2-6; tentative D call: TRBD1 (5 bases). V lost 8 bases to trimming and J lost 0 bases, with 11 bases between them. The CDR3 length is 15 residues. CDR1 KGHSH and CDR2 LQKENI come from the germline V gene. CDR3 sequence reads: CASRGLASGANVLTF. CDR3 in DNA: TGTGCCAGCAGGGGTTTAGCCTCTGGGGCCAACGTCCTGACTTTC.

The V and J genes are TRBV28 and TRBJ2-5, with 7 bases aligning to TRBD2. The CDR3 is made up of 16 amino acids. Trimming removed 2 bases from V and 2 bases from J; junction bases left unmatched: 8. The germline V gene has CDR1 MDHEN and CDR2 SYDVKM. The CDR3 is CASSLAGVEKQETQYF. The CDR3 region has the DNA TGTGCCAGCAGTTTAGCGGGAGTGGAGAAACAAGAGACCCAGTACTTC.

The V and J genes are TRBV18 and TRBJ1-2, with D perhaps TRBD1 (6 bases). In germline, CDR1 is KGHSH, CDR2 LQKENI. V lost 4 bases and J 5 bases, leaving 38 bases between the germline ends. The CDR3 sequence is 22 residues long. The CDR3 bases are TGTGCCAGCTCACTTTTTTTCACAGGGAGCCCGACGGAATCCACCGCTTTTTATGGCTACACCTTC. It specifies CASSLFFTGSPTESTAFYGYTF. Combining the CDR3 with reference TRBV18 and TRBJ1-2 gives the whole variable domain NAGVMQNPRHLVRRRGQEARLRCSPMKGHSHVYWYRQLPEEGLKFMVYLQKENIIDESGMPKERFSAEFPKEGPSILRIQQVVRGDSAAYFCASSLFFTGSPTESTAFYGYTFGSGTRLTVV.

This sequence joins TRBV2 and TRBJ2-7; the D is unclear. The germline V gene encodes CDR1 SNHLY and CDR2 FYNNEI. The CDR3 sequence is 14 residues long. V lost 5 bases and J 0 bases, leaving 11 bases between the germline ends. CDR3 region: CASSLSRFSYEQYF. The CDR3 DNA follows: TGTGCCAGCAGTCTCTCCAGGTTCTCCTACGAGCAGTACTTC.

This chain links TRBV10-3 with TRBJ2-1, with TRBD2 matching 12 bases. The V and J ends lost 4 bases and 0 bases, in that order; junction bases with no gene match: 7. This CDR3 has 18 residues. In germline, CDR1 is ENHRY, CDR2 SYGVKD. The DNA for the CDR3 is TGTGCCATCAGTGGACCAACTAGCGGGAGGAGCTCCTACAATGAGCAGTTCTTC. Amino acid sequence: CAISGPTSGRSSYNEQFF.

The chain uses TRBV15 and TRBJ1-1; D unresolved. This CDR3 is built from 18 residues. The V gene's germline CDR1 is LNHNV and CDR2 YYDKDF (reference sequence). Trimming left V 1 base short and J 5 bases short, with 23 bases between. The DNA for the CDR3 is TGTGCCACCAGCAGAGGGACTCACAACACCCTGAGGGTGACTGAAGCTTTCTTT. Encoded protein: CATSRGTHNTLRVTEAFF.